This T cell receptor beta chain was obtained from a study of blood T cell repertoires in COVID-19. Study context: The study drew acute and convalescent COVID-19 samples from the United States, Italy and Spain.

The study drew participants aged roughly 18 to 95 years from about two dozen US areas. CDR1 is LGHNA and CDR2 is YNFKEQ in the germline V gene. The CDR3 is made up of 15 amino acids. V lost 2 bases to trimming and J lost 1 base, with 11 bases between them. Authors' processing steps: Reference gene primers were amplified, and this amplification served to estimate nucleated cell counts. Measured with immunoSEQ multiplex PCR; TCRdb has only the in-frame clones, and not every one. The V and J calls and clone size are taken from that table; D and trimming were inferred from the DNA. The table lists approximately 220,000 clones, over 75% of them singletons.

The receptor was isolated from a woman in her forties with acute COVID-19. The material sequenced was PBMCs or T cells enriched from blood (not recorded which). The chain recombines TRBV4-2 with TRBJ1-2; possible D gene TRBD1, 5 bases. The CDR3 DNA follows: TGTGCCAGCAGCCAATCTGAGACAGTTAACTATGGCTACACCTTC. It specifies CASSQSETVNYGYTF.